These 20 T cell receptor beta chains were all obtained from the same sample, sequenced in a study of tumor-infiltrating lymphocytes in primary liver carcinoma. Co-extracted RNA and DNA came from around 20-30 mg of unsorted bulk tissue. With 500 ng total RNA as template and a constant-region primer, TCR beta cDNA was made. Nested multiplex PCR, run for three rounds with slightly modified ARM-PCR, yielded TCR beta libraries. A C-beta reverse primer and TRBV1-TRBV30 forward primers served in each of the first two PCR rounds, at about 10 cycles apiece. TCRdb re-analysed the multiplex PCR reads in MiXCR, keeping a single row per CDR3 protein. The table shows 80,000 to 100,000 distinct CDR3 sequences, with about 70% occurring only once. The sequenced sample was tumor-adjacent normal liver tissue. The source is a man between 35 and 55 years old with primary liver carcinoma and hepatitis B virus infection.

This clonotype has only a few counts. CDR3 sequence: CATSSREGIVDEQFF. CDR3 DNA: TGTGCCACCAGTTCCAGGGAAGGGATAGTCGATGAGCAGTTCTTC. The chain couples TRBV24-1 to TRBJ2-1, with D maybe TRBD1 (5 bases). V dropped 6 bases and J dropped 8 bases, with 19 bases sitting between them. The CDR3 spans 15 residues. Germline V gene lookup returns CDR1 KGHDR and CDR2 SFDVKD.

Worth noting for this clonotype: A much larger clone differs from this one at a single base, so this may be a read error. This sequence joins TRBV6-1 and TRBJ2-5; the D gene could be TRBD1 or TRBD2 (5 bases each). The tail of the sequence fits TRBJ2-1 better, so the J call may be wrong. Germline CDR1 reads MNHNS; CDR2 reads SASEGT. The CDR3 has 13 residues. The DNA for the CDR3 is TGTGCCAGCAGAGAGGGGAGCCCGGAGACCCAGTTCTTC. It yields the protein CASREGSPETQFF.

The rearrangement links TRBV4-1 to TRBJ1-1, with D unresolved. Germline assignment: CDR1 MGHRA and CDR2 YSYEKL. V was trimmed by 8 bases and J by 5 bases, leaving 21 bases between them. The CDR3 covers 15 residues. The CDR3 nucleotides are TGCGCCAGCGTGCTCCGACATGGAGCCCGAACTGAAGCTTTCTTT. Protein: CASVLRHGARTEAFF.

On this clonotype: A junction end diverges from the germline sequence, so it may reflect a read error. The chain joins TRBV11-2 to TRBJ2-5; 7 bases are shared with TRBD2. The length of the CDR3 is 16 residues. Germline CDR1 reads SGHAT; CDR2 reads FQNNGV. DNA for the CDR3: TGTACCAGCAGCTTAGGGAGTAGCGGCCGGGGGGAAACCCAGTACTTC. Protein sequence: CTSSLGSSGRGETQYF.

The genes are TRBV7-9 and TRBJ1-2; no clear D gene. The V gene lost 5 bases and the J gene lost 8 bases, with 9 bases spanning the gap. Germline CDR1 reads SEHNR; CDR2 reads FQNEAQ (reference sequence). This CDR3 contains 11 residues. CDR3 region: CASSLLEGYTF. Here the CDR3 DNA reads TGTGCCAGCAGCCTATTGGAAGGCTACACCTTC.

On this clonotype itself: A much larger clone sits a single nucleotide away, making a read error possible. The chain uses TRBV12-3 or TRBV12-4 and TRBJ2-7; D not certain. The V end was cut by 6 bases, the J end by 8 bases, with 11 bases between. The CDR3 loop spans 11 amino acids. The CDR3 protein is CASSLTRKQYF. DNA for the CDR3: TGTGCCAGCAGCCTTACTCGAAAGCAGTACTTC.

This clonotype was found a few times. A much larger clone is a single base away; this may be a read error. The chain uses TRBV4-1 and TRBJ2-2; D is possibly TRBD2 (5 bases). CDR3 length equals 12 residues. CDR1 is MGHRA, CDR2 YSYEKL, per germline. The CDR3, as DNA: TGCGCCAGCAGCCCTCTACTTGGGGAGCCGTTTTTT. This gives the protein CASSPLLGEPFF.

The CDR3 sequence is CASSHGQGGAFF. For the CDR3, the DNA is TGTGCCAGCAGCCACGGACAGGGTGGTGCTTTCTTT. The J gene is TRBJ1-1, the V gene TRBV7-9; TRBD1 matches at 8 bases. CDR1 is SEHNR and CDR2 is FQNEAQ in the germline V gene (reference sequence). The trim removed 5 bases at V and 11 bases at J, leaving 7 bases unmatched. The CDR3 sequence is 12 residues long.

The V gene is TRBV28, the J gene TRBJ1-2; 8 bases match TRBD1. The ends lost 7 bases at V and 4 bases at J; junction bases unmatched: 11. CDR3 length equals 15 residues. Germline CDR1 and CDR2: MDHEN and SYDVKM. In nucleotides, the CDR3 is TGTGCCAGCACTTCCGAACAGGGGGATAGCTATGGCTACACCTTC. Translated: CASTSEQGDSYGYTF.

This clonotype was counted many times. V usage is TRBV6-6 and J usage is TRBJ1-2; unclear D gene. The V end was cut by 0 bases, the J end by 10 bases, with 6 bases between. The CDR3 is made up of 11 amino acids. Germline-derived CDR1 and CDR2 are MNHNY and SVGAGI (reference sequence). The CDR3 DNA is TGTGCCAGCAGTTACTCGCAGGACTACACCTTC. Translated, it gives CASSYSQDYTF.

The chain is built from TRBV6-1 and TRBJ1-4; TRBD1 is a possible D gene (6 bases). Germline CDR1 MNHNS, CDR2 SASEGT. The CDR3 loop spans 21 amino acids. Trimming stripped 0 bases from V and 3 bases from J, with 26 bases between. The CDR3 DNA reads as TGTGCCAGCAGTGAAGCGCTTCGGGGACAAACATGGGCACAATCTAATGAAAAACTGTTTTTT. Translation: CASSEALRGQTWAQSNEKLFF.

This clonotype has more than one count but fewer than ten. A much bigger clone sits one base away, suggesting this may be a read error. The CDR3 loop reads CANSEGGSGDEQFF. CDR3 DNA sequence: TGTGCCAACAGTGAAGGGGGAAGCGGGGATGAGCAGTTCTTC. The chain combines TRBV6-1 with TRBJ2-1, with D perhaps matching TRBD2 (7 bases). The CDR3 loop spans 14 amino acids. From germline, CDR1 is MNHNS and CDR2 SASEGT.

As to this clonotype: One base away lies a much larger clone, so this may be a sequencing read error. J is TRBJ2-7 and V is TRBV10-2; D might be TRBD2 (6 bases). The CDR3 loop spans 16 amino acids. CDR1 and CDR2 (germline): WSHSY, SAAADI. Trimming removed 2 bases at V and 7 bases at J, with 21 bases between. CDR3 nucleotide sequence: TGCGCCAGCAGTGAGAGAGTAGCGGAAGGGCACGGGGAGCAGTACTTC. Translated, it gives CASSERVAEGHGEQYF.

In this sample, this clonotype turned up once. A junction boundary mismatches the germline segment, possibly from a read error. The chain combines TRBV5-4 with TRBJ2-1; 9 positions match TRBD2. CDR3 length equals 16 residues. From germline, CDR1 is SGHNT and CDR2 YYREEE (reference sequence). The CDR3, as DNA: TGTACCAGCAGCCCAGGGGCTAGCGGGGTCTACAATGAGCGGTTCTTC. Translated: CTSSPGASGVYNERFF.

Note on this clonotype: One junction end disagrees with the germline gene, perhaps due to a read error. V gene TRBV5-8 combines with J gene TRBJ2-3; D remains unclear. In germline, CDR1 is SGHTS, CDR2 YDEGEE. The CDR3 spans 15 residues. The CDR3 nucleotides are TGTGCCAGCAGCTTTATTTCCACTAACGCAGATACGCAATATTTT. Amino acids: CASSFISTNADTQYF.

In the case of this clonotype: Given the absence of the conserved phenylalanine or tryptophan at the CDR3 end, a read error is likely. The gene calls are TRBV28 and TRBJ2-7; D unclear. Germline CDR1 MDHEN, CDR2 SYDVKM. The CDR3 runs 12 residues. Trimming took 2 bases from V and 3 from J, leaving 5 bases between them. CDR3 in DNA: TGTGCCAGCAGTTTAACCCTCTACGAGCAGTACCTC. It translates to CASSLTLYEQYL.

This clonotype was picked up one time. The V call is TRBV5-1, the J call TRBJ2-3; the D is unclear. V lost 0 bases to trimming and J lost 2 bases, with 7 bases between them. Germline V gene lookup returns CDR1 SGHRS and CDR2 YFSETQ. The CDR3 is made up of 14 amino acids. This CDR3 reads CASSLDTVTDTQYF. The DNA of the CDR3 is TGCGCCAGCAGCTTGGACACTGTCACAGATACGCAGTATTTT. The full variable domain, rest sourced from reference TRBV5-1 and TRBJ2-3, is KAGVTQTPRYLIKTRGQQVTLSCSPISGHRSVSWYQQTPGQGLQFLFEYFSETQRNKGNFPGRFSGRQFSNSRSEMNVSTLELGDSALYLCASSLDTVTDTQYFGPGTRLTVL.

This clonotype was observed a few times. This chain links TRBV5-4 with TRBJ2-2; D call uncertain. This CDR3 has 15 amino acids. V lost 4 bases, J lost 4 bases, and 14 bases lay in between. Germline V gene data show CDR1 as SGHNT and CDR2 as YYREEE (reference sequence). The CDR3 region is CASSPQMKVTGELFF. The DNA for the CDR3 is TGTGCCAGCAGCCCACAAATGAAAGTCACCGGGGAGCTGTTTTTT. The entire variable domain, with the rest obtained from reference TRBV5-4 and TRBJ2-2, is as follows: ETGVTQSPTHLIKTRGQQVTLRCSSQSGHNTVSWYQQALGQGPQFIFQYYREEENGRGNFPPRFSGLQFPNYSSELNVNALELDDSALYLCASSPQMKVTGELFFGEGSRLTVL.

Notes on this clonotype: A single base separates this from a much larger clone, so it may be a read error. The rearrangement joins TRBV10-3 to TRBJ1-5; D gene unclear. The CDR3 has 12 residues. V was pared by 3 bases and J by 8 bases, with 8 bases between. From germline, CDR1 is ENHRY and CDR2 SYGVKD. The CDR3 reads CAISEGNKPQHF. The CDR3 nucleotides read TGTGCCATCAGTGAAGGAAACAAGCCCCAGCATTTT.

In its sample, this clonotype is medium-sized. The V and J genes are TRBV11-2 and TRBJ2-2, with D perhaps matching TRBD2 (6 bases). Per the germline V gene, CDR1 is SGHAT and CDR2 is FQNNGV. The V gene lost 7 bases and the J gene lost 2 bases, with 11 bases spanning the gap. CDR3 length: 14 residues. CDR3 amino acids: CASNPTSNTGELFF. Here the CDR3 DNA reads TGTGCCAGCAACCCGACTAGTAACACCGGGGAGCTGTTTTTT.